This TCR beta chain was profiled in a study of shared clonotypes between healthy human individuals. Broader study findings: Memory subsets generally showed lower estimated richness than naive subsets.

About this clone: What it binds is unknown.

CD8 memory merged CD45RO+ with CCR7-negative CD45RA+ TemRA cells. Roughly 200 ng DNA, approximately 31,000 T cell genomes, went into each sorted-subset replicate PCR. Under the authors' procedure: ImmunoSEQ only sent back junction sequences with no quality scores, so filtering was done differently. Assay used: immunoSEQ multiplex PCR; TCRdb lists only in-frame clones, some missing. That table gives V, J and clone size, and the DNA gave D and trimming. The sample has about 380,000 clones; roughly 96% are singletons. The TCR comes from a man aged 25 to 40 in good health. Specimen: memory CD8+ T cells sorted from blood. Subset in this sample: CD45RO+ cells pooled with CCR7-negative TemRA cells.

The CDR3 coding sequence is TGCGCCAGCAGCTTGTTCGCTAGCGGGGATGGGGGTGAGACCCAGTACTTC. This translates into CASSLFASGDGGETQYF. The gene calls are TRBV5-1 and TRBJ2-5, with 9 bases matching TRBD2. This CDR3 has 17 residues. Trimming removed 1 base from V and 5 bases from J; junction bases left unmatched: 12. The germline CDR1 and CDR2 sequences are SGHRS and YFSETQ. The whole variable domain, remainder taken from reference TRBV5-1 and TRBJ2-5, is KAGVTQTPRYLIKTRGQQVTLSCSPISGHRSVSWYQQTPGQGLQFLFEYFSETQRNKGNFPGRFSGRQFSNSRSEMNVSTLELGDSALYLCASSLFASGDGGETQYFGPGTRLLVL.